This TCR beta chain derives from a study of T cells in Graves' hyperthyroidism and ophthalmopathy. Study-level findings and limits: Most thyroid clonotypes expanded above 0.001 appeared in blood too.

V shed 2 bases and J shed 2 bases, with 6 bases lying between them. Per the germline V gene, CDR1 is KGHSH and CDR2 is LQKENI. There are 13 residues in the CDR3. Using RNA transcripts as the source, TCR beta CDR3 regions were amplified. The TCR CDR3 first-round RT-PCR relied on the HTBI primer set. MiXCR, applied by TCRdb to the multiplex PCR reads, yields one record per CDR3 protein. The sample contains around 190,000 distinct CDR3 sequences, approximately 15% of which appear only once. Ten or more counts support this clonotype. Its specificity is unknown. The clonotype was recovered from a woman aged 45-65 years with Graves' hyperthyroidism. The chain carries TRBV18 and TRBJ2-5, with no clear D. Sequencing used blood. The CDR3 DNA reads as TGTGCCAGCTCACCAACACTGCAAGAGACCCAGTACTTC. As protein: CASSPTLQETQYF.